This entry lists 7 T cell receptor beta chains sequenced from one sample in a study of shared clonotypes between healthy human individuals. Data came from immunoSEQ multiplex PCR; TCRdb stores just in-frame clones and leaves some out. The sample has nearly 750,000 clones, roughly two thirds seen once; the top ten hold around 1.7%. Sequenced sample: memory CD4+ T cells sorted from blood. This sample's subset: CD45RA-negative fraction. The receptors here all came from a woman in her 30s in good health.

Here the CDR3 DNA reads TGTGCCAGCTCGGTAACAGGGGATCAGCCCCAGCATTTT. It yields the protein CASSVTGDQPQHF. The rearrangement uses TRBV18 and TRBJ1-5; 7 bases are shared with TRBD1. Germline CDR1 KGHSH, CDR2 LQKENI. The CDR3 has 13 amino acids. V gave up 6 bases and J gave up 5 bases; unmatched junction bases: 4.

V is TRBV14 and J is TRBJ2-1; 9 bases fit TRBD2. This CDR3 comprises 16 residues. V lost 1 base to trimming and J lost 7 bases; unmatched junction nucleotides: 8. Germline CDR1 is SGHDN and CDR2 is FVKESK. CDR3 amino acids: CASSQVRSSGMNEQFF. The CDR3 DNA is TGTGCCAGCAGCCAAGTAAGGTCTAGCGGGATGAATGAGCAGTTCTTC.

The chain has TRBV28 and TRBJ1-1, with unresolved D. The CDR3 spans 12 residues. CDR1 and CDR2 from the germline V gene are MDHEN and SYDVKM. Trimming took 4 bases from V and 6 from J, leaving 9 bases between them. CDR3: CASSSTRAEAFF. The CDR3 nucleotides are TGTGCCAGCAGTTCTACTCGCGCTGAAGCTTTCTTT.

This clone was seen once. This chain connects TRBV28 to TRBJ1-5; no reliable D call. Trimming left V 2 bases short and J 15 bases short, with 14 bases between. Germline CDR1 is MDHEN and CDR2 is SYDVKM. The CDR3 consists of 12 residues. The CDR3 loop is CASSLDLLKLHF. The CDR3 DNA reads TGTGCCAGCAGTTTAGACTTACTAAAGCTGCATTTT.

V and J are TRBV15 and TRBJ2-3; D might be TRBD1 (6 bases). CDR3 length: 14 amino acids. Deletions cut 5 bases from V and 8 bases from J, with 17 bases between. Germline V gives CDR1 LNHNV, CDR2 YYDKDF (reference sequence). The CDR3 loop is CATSWGAGVSTQYF. The CDR3 DNA sequence: TGTGCCACCAGCTGGGGAGCAGGGGTTAGTACGCAGTATTTT.

J is TRBJ2-2 and V is TRBV19, with D perhaps TRBD1 (6 bases). The CDR3 totals 13 residues. Trimming stripped 4 bases from V and 7 bases from J, with 10 bases between. Per germline, CDR1 LNHDA and CDR2 SQIVND (reference sequence). The CDR3 region is CASSTQGIGELFF. In nucleotides, the CDR3 is TGTGCCAGTAGTACTCAGGGGATCGGGGAGCTGTTTTTT.

The chain joins TRBV21-1 to TRBJ2-2; the listed D gene, TRBD1, was not tested against the DNA. TRBV21-1 is termed a pseudogene. This CDR3 comprises 15 residues. DNA for the CDR3: TGTGCCAGCAGCAAAACCAGGGAGAACACCGGGGAGCTGTTTTTT. Amino acids: CASSKTRENTGELFF.